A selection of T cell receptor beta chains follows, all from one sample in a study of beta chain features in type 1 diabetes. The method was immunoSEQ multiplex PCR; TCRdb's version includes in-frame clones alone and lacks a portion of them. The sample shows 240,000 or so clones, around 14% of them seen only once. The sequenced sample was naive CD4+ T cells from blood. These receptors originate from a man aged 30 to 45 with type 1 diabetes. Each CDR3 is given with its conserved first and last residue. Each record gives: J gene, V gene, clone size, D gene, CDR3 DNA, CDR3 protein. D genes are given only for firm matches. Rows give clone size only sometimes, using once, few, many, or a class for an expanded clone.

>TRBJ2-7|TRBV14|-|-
TGTGCCAGCAGCCAAGATGGGGCTTTATCCTCCTACGAGCAGTACTTC
CASSQDGALSSYEQYF
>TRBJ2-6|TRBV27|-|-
TGTGCCAGCAGTCTGCTAGGCGCTACTGGGGCCAACGTCCTGACTTTC
CASSLLGATGANVLTF
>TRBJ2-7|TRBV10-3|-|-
TGTGCCATCAGTGGGGTGGAGGGCAGCGAGCAGTACTTC
CAISGVEGSEQYF
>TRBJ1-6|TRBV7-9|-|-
TGTGCCAGCAGCTTAGCTCGAGACGGCGGGGGGCTAAAGAATTCACCCCTCCACTTT
CASSLARDGGGLKNSPLHF
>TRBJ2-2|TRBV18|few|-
TGTGCCAGCTCACCACCCTCGCAGGTTAACACCGGGGAGCTGTTTTTT
CASSPPSQVNTGELFF
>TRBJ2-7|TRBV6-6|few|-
TGTGCCAGCAGTCCCCGGGGGAGACACGAGCAGTACTTC
CASSPRGRHEQYF
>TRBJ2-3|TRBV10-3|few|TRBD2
TGTGCCATCCGAAGGACTAGCGGGAGCCTGGGTACGCAGTATTTT
CAIRRTSGSLGTQYF
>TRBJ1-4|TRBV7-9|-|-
TGTGCCAGCGGAGGAAACGAAAAACTGTTTTTT
CASGGNEKLFF
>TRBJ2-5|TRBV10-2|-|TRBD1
TGCGCCAGCAGTGAGTCGGACAGGGTGACCCAGTACTTC
CASSESDRVTQYF
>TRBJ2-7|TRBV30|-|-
TGTGCCGGGGGGAGCTCCTACGAGCAGTACTTC
CAGGSSYEQYF
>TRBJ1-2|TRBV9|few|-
TGTGCCAGCAGCCCCTTAATGGGAGGGTTCAACTATGGCTACACCTTC
CASSPLMGGFNYGYTF
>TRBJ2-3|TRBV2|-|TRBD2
TGTGCCAGCAAGCGGGACCTCACAGATACGCAGTATTTT
CASKRDLTDTQYF
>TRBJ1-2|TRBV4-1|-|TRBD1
TGCGCCAGCAGCCAAGAACGGACAGGGGGGTCTTATGGCTACACCTTC
CASSQERTGGSYGYTF
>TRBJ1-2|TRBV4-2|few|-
TGTGCCAGCAGCCAAGGCCCCCCCGGGACTAACTATGGCTACACCTTC
CASSQGPPGTNYGYTF
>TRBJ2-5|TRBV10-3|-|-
TGTGCCATCAGTGAGCCACCCGACGGCGGCCAAGAGACCCAGTACTTC
CAISEPPDGGQETQYF
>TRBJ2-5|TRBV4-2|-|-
TGTGCCAGCAGCCCAACAGGGTTCGAGACCCAGTACTTC
CASSPTGFETQYF
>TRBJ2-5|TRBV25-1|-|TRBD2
TGTGCCAGCAGCAGACCGGGAGGGCCGGTAGAGACCCAGTACTTC
CASSRPGGPVETQYF
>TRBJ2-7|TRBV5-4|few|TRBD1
TGTGCCAGCAGCTTGGGGGGACAGGGGAGTAGCCACGAGCAGTACTTC
CASSLGGQGSSHEQYF
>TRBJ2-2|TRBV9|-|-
TGTGCCAGCAGCGTAGCTGGCCGTCCCAACACCGGGGAGCTGTTTTTT
CASSVAGRPNTGELFF
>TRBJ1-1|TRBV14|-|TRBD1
TGTGCCAGCAGCCAGGCCGGGACAGGGGTAAAAGCTTTCTTT
CASSQAGTGVKAFF
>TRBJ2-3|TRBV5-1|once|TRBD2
TGCGCCAGCAGCTTGGAGGCTAGCGGGGGGCACGGCACAGATACGCAGTATTTT
CASSLEASGGHGTDTQYF